This TCR beta chain was recovered during a study of glioma-infiltrating T cells. Points from the study as a whole: Tissue and blood shared very few CDR3 sequences. Above-expected tissue-blood divergence occurred in all gliomas, most in low-grade ones.

As for this clonotype: No antigen is known for it.

The CDR3 is 12 amino acids. The germline CDR1 and CDR2 sequences are SGHTA and FQGNSA. V shed 3 bases and J shed 6 bases, with 9 bases lying between them. Using RNA template, CDR3s of TCR alpha and beta were amplified with iRepertoire arm-PCR. TCRdb used MiXCR to reprocess the multiplex PCR reads, holding one entry per CDR3 protein. The sample has 17,000 or so distinct CDR3 sequences, roughly 50% seen once. The sample was glioma tissue, nonneoplastic brain tissue, or PBMCs (not recorded which). The chain links TRBV7-2 to TRBJ2-7; TRBD2 is a possible D gene (5 bases). The clonotype was recovered from a human donor with low-grade glioma or glioblastoma, undergoing nonglioma brain surgery, or in good health (not recorded which). The CDR3 loop reads CASSFGRGEQYF. CDR3 DNA sequence: TGTGCCAGCAGCTTCGGACGGGGCGAGCAGTACTTC.